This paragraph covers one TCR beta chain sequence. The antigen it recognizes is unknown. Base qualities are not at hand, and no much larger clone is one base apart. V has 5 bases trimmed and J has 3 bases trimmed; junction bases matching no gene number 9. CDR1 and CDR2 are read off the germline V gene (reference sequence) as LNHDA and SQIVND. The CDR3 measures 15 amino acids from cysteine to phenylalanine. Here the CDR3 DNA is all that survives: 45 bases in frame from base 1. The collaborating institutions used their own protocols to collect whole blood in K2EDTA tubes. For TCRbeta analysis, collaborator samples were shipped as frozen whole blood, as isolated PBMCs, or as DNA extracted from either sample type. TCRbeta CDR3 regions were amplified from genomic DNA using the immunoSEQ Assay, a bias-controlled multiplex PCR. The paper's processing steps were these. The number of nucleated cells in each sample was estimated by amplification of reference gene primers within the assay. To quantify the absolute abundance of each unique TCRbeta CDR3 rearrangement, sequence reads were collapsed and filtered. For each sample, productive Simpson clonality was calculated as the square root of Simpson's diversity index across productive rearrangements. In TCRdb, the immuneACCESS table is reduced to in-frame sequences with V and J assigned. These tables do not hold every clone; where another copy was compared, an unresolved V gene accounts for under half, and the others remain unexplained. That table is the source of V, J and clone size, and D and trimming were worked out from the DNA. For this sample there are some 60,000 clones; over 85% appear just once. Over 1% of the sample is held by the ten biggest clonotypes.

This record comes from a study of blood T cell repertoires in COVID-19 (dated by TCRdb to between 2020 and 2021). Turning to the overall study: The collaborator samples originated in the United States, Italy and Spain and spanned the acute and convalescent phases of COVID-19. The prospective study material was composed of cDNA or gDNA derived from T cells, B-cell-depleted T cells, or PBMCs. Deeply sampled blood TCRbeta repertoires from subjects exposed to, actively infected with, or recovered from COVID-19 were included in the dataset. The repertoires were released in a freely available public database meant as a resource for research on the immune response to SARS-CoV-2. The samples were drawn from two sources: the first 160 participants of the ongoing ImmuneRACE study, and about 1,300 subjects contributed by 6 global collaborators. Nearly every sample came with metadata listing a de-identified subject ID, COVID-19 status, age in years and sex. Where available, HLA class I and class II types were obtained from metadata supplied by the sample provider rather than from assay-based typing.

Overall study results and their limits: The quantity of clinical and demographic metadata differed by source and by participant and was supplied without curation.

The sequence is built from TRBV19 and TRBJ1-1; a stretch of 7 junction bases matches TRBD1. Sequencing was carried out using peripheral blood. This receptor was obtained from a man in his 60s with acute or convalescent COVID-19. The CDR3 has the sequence CASSQGGAGHTEAFF. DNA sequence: TGTGCCAGTAGTCAAGGGGGCGCGGGCCACACTGAAGCTTTCTTT.